This record concerns one TCR beta chain sequence. Its antigen is undetermined. One end of the junction does not line up with germline, which may come from a read error. TCRbeta libraries were built with three rounds of nested PCR, modified from ARM-PCR. TCRdb itself ran the multiplex PCR reads through MiXCR, one entry per CDR3 protein. The sample gives some 97,000 distinct CDR3 sequences, 65% of which show up once; roughly 19% is in the top ten. The CDR3 has 18 residues. Germline V CDR1 and CDR2: SGHAT, FQNNGV. The template was RNA from unsorted bulk tissue. More than 3 cm separated this lung sample from the edge of the tumor. This sample is part of a study of tumor and adjacent non-tumor tissue in lung cancer. Study in general: Patients comprised approximately eleven adenocarcinoma, a couple of squamous cell carcinoma and 1 small cell lung cancer. Aged about 31 to 85 years, patients included nine to ten men and about 5 women with stage I to III disease. Around 4 million productive TCRbeta reads were obtained per sample on average.

Study findings and constraints: In normal lung, the top 100 clones were significantly more dominant than in tumor.

The receptor was isolated from a man aged 25-45 years with non-small cell lung cancer. The rearrangement joins TRBV11-2 to TRBJ2-1; 8 nucleotides match TRBD2. Source material: distant non-tumor lung tissue. CDR3 in amino acids: CANSLVRGAGVDYNEQFF. CDR3 sequence (DNA): TGTGCCAACAGCTTAGTGAGGGGAGCGGGAGTCGACTACAATGAGCAGTTCTTC.